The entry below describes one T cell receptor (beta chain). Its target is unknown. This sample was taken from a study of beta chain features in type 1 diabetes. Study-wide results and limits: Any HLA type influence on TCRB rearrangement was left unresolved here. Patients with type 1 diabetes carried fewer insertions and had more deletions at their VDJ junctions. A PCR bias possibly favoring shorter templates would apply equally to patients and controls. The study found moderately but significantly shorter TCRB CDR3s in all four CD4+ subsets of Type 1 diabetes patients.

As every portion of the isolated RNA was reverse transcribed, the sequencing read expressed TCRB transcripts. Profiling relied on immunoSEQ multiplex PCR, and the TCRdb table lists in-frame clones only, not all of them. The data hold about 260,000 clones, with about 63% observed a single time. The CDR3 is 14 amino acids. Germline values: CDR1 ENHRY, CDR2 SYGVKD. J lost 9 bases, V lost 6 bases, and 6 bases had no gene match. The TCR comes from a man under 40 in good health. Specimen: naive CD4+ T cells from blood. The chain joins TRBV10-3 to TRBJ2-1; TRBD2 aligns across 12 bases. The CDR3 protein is CAIREGLAGGEQFF. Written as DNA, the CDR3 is TGTGCCATCAGGGAGGGACTAGCGGGCGGTGAGCAGTTCTTC.